Listed below are T cell receptor beta chains from one sample, sequenced in a study of CD8 T cells in Susac syndrome. MiXCR, applied by TCRdb to the immunoSEQ multiplex PCR reads, yields one record per CDR3 protein. Of some 110,000 distinct CDR3 sequences detected, roughly 94% appear once; the ten largest clones hold over 0.35%. Sequenced sample: CD8+ T cells from PBMCs. The receptors were sampled from a human donor with Susac syndrome. CDR3s include the opening cysteine and the closing phenylalanine or tryptophan. A D gene is named only where the DNA matches it firmly. Expanded clones are given a class, and other clones once, few, many or no size at all.

TRBJ2-3 - TRBD1 TRBV29-1 TGCAGCGTTGAATTAACAGGGGACGTAGCTGATACGCAGTATTTT CSVELTGDVADTQYF
TRBJ1-5 - - TRBV6-5 TGTGCCAGCAGTTACTCGACGAATCAGCCCCAGCATTTT CASSYSTNQPQHF
TRBJ2-5 - TRBD2 TRBV19 TGTGCCAGTAGTATAGACCTGACTAGCGGCGGGGAGACCCAGTACTTC CASSIDLTSGGETQYF
TRBJ2-3 - TRBD2 TRBV9 TGTGCCAGCAGCGGTAGCGGGGCCTCAGGGGATACGCAGTATTTT CASSGSGASGDTQYF
TRBJ2-7 once TRBD1 TRBV7-9 TGTGCCAGCAACTTAGGACAGGGGGAATACGAGCAGTACTTC CASNLGQGEYEQYF
TRBJ2-1 - - TRBV7-9 TGTGCCAGCAGCTTGGATGACAATGAGCAGTTCTTC CASSLDDNEQFF
TRBJ1-1 - - TRBV12-3/TRBV12-4 TGTGCCAGCAGTTTACCTCGAAGGGACACTGAAGCTTTCTTT CASSLPRRDTEAFF
TRBJ1-2 - - TRBV27 TGTGCCAGCAGTTTGGGACCGACAGGCTTCGGCTATGGCTACACCTTC CASSLGPTGFGYGYTF
TRBJ1-1 - - TRBV20-1 TGCAGTGCTAGAGATCGGAAGGGCCCCTTCATGAACACTGAAGCTTTCTTT CSARDRKGPFMNTEAFF
TRBJ2-5 - TRBD1 TRBV20-1 TGCAGTGCTAGGACAGGGGGCCAGGGGGAGACCCAGTACTTC CSARTGGQGETQYF
TRBJ1-1 - - TRBV7-2 TGTGCCAGCAGGTCACCCGCCATGAACACTGAAGCTTTCTTT CASRSPAMNTEAFF
TRBJ2-3 - TRBD2 TRBV5-1 TGCGCCAGCAGCTTGGTGGAGGGAGGGACAGATACGCAGTATTTT CASSLVEGGTDTQYF
TRBJ1-4 - - TRBV20-1 TGCAGTGCCGCAGGGGATGAAAAACTGTTTTTT CSAAGDEKLFF
TRBJ2-1 once - TRBV27 TGTGCCAGCAGCCCGGGGTACAACTACAATGAGCAGTTCTTC CASSPGYNYNEQFF
TRBJ1-2 - - TRBV2 TGTGCCAGCCAGGGGACCGATAAATACACCTTC CASQGTDKYTF
TRBJ1-1 - - TRBV7-9 TGTGCCAGCAGCTTAGGAGAGCGGGTAGATCACTTT CASSLGERVDHF
TRBJ1-1 once - TRBV5-4 TGTGCCAGCAGCCCTTGGGGCGCTGAAGCTTTCTTT CASSPWGAEAFF
TRBJ2-1 - TRBD2 TRBV15 TGTGCCACCAGCAGGGGTACTTTAGCGGGGGCCCTTGGGGAGCAGTTCTTC CATSRGTLAGALGEQFF
TRBJ1-3 - TRBD1 TRBV4-3 TGCGCCAGCAGCCAAAACAGGGGGAGATTAAACACCATATATTTT CASSQNRGRLNTIYF
TRBJ2-7 once - TRBV5-1 TGCGCCAGCAGCTTGGGTTGGGGGCGCACCTACGAGCAGTACTTC CASSLGWGRTYEQYF
TRBJ2-7 - - TRBV12-3/TRBV12-4 TGTGCCAGCAGTTTAAGCCACGACTACGAGCAGTACTTC CASSLSHDYEQYF
TRBJ2-3 - - TRBV9 TGTGCCAGCAGCGTACTAGCGTTCACAGATACGCAGTATTTT CASSVLAFTDTQYF
TRBJ2-6 - - TRBV9 TGTGCCAGCAGCCTCTCGGGGTTGAGCTCTGGGGCCAACGTCCTGACTTTC CASSLSGLSSGANVLTF
TRBJ1-1 - - TRBV12-3/TRBV12-4 TGTGCCAGCAGTGAGGGGGGGATGAACACTGAAGCTTTCTTT CASSEGGMNTEAFF
TRBJ2-3 - - TRBV6-5 TGTGCCAGCAGTGGACAGTCGGGTACGCAGTATTTT CASSGQSGTQYF
TRBJ2-3 - TRBD1 TRBV27 TGTGCCAGCAGGAACGAGAGGGACAGCTTCACAGATACGCAGTATTTT CASRNERDSFTDTQYF
TRBJ2-3 once TRBD2 TRBV4-2 TGTGCCAGCAGCCAAGAGGGTCTAGCGGGGCGCACAGATACGCAGTATTTT CASSQEGLAGRTDTQYF
TRBJ2-5 - TRBD2 TRBV5-1 TGCGCCACCACCGGGACTAGCGAAGAGACCCAGTACTTC CATTGTSEETQYF
TRBJ2-7 - TRBD1 TRBV9 TGTGCCAGCAGCTACAGGGGAACCTACGAGCAGTACTTC CASSYRGTYEQYF
TRBJ1-2 - - TRBV12-3/TRBV12-4 TGTGCCAGCAGTGGGCCTTTGAAGGACCATGGCTACACCTTC CASSGPLKDHGYTF
TRBJ2-3 - TRBD1 TRBV2 TGTGCCAGCAGTGAGGACAGGGGGCTTGGGACAGATACGCAGTATTTT CASSEDRGLGTDTQYF
TRBJ1-3 - TRBD1 TRBV28 TGTGCCAGCAGTTGGCTTGTGGGACAGGGGCCTGGAAACACCATATATTTT CASSWLVGQGPGNTIYF
TRBJ2-7 - - TRBV19 TGTGCCAGTAGTGCCGGACTCACCTACGAGCAGTACTTC CASSAGLTYEQYF
TRBJ2-3 - TRBD2 TRBV20-1 TGCAGTGCTAGAGACACGAGGACTAGGTCTAGCACAGATACGCAGTATTTT CSARDTRTRSSTDTQYF
TRBJ1-2 - - TRBV5-6 TGTGCCAGCAGCTTGGGGACCCGGACGGGGTATGGCTACACCTTC CASSLGTRTGYGYTF
TRBJ2-5 - TRBD2 TRBV7-2 TGTGCCAGCAGCTTTCGTCTAGCGGTCCAAGAGACCCAGTACTTC CASSFRLAVQETQYF
TRBJ2-3 - - TRBV5-1 TGCGCCAGCAGCTTAAGAGAGAGCAGCACAGATACGCAGTATTTT CASSLRESSTDTQYF
TRBJ2-7 - TRBD1 TRBV15 TGTGCCACCAGCAGAGAAAGGTCCGGGACAGAGCTGTACGAGCAGTACTTC CATSRERSGTELYEQYF
TRBJ2-3 - - TRBV27 TGTGCCAGCAGAGAACTCACAGATACGCAGTATTTT CASRELTDTQYF
TRBJ2-7 - - TRBV19 TGTGCCACCATCGGAGGGGAAAGAGAGGGTCCCTACGAGCAGTACTTC CATIGGEREGPYEQYF